This T cell receptor (beta chain) originates from a study of blood T cell repertoires in COVID-19. Profiling relied on immunoSEQ multiplex PCR, and the TCRdb table lists in-frame clones only, not all of them. The data contain approximately 300,000 clones, about 89% of them singletons. Those enrolled, adults aged about 18 to 95 years, came from around 24 US areas. The CDR3 runs to 13 residues. The V and J ends lost 10 bases and 6 bases, in that order; junction bases with no gene match: 8. Germline CDR1 reads MNHEY; CDR2 reads SVGAGI. The TCR was taken from a man aged 55 to 69 who had recovered from COVID-19. The specimen sequenced was PBMCs or T cells enriched from blood (not recorded which). This rearrangement joins TRBV6-5 to TRBJ2-2, with 7 bases matching TRBD1. The CDR3 here is CATRQGGSGELFF. Written as DNA, the CDR3 is TGTGCCACCCGACAGGGTGGGTCCGGGGAGCTGTTTTTT.